This TCR beta chain was retrieved from a study of memory CD4+ T cells and cytomegalovirus serostatus. Whole-study findings and limits: CMV serostatus prediction reached median AUC around 0.95, or 0.9 with US-trained model.

Single viable CD3+CD4+CD8-CD45RO+ cells were sorted as the memory CD4+ T cells. Serum IgG to CMV pp150, pp28, p38 and p52 defined serostatus. As handled by the study authors: After removing out-of-frame reads, approximately 2.2 million distinct TCRbeta sequences remained. The assay was immunoSEQ multiplex PCR, and TCRdb's table has in-frame clones only and misses some. The D gene and trimming were derived from the DNA, and the V and J assignments and clone size from that table. The sample has about 52,000 clones, around 83% seen once. V dropped 7 bases and J dropped 7; count of bases not matched to a gene: 7. The CDR3 is 14 amino acids. Germline lookup yields CDR1 PRHDT and CDR2 FYEKMQ (reference sequence). Turning to this clone: The antigen is unknown.

The chain is built from TRBV13 and TRBJ2-7, with 13 nucleotides matching TRBD2. The origin of this receptor is an adult in good health and CMV-seropositive. The sample was memory CD4+ T cells from blood. CDR3 nucleotides: TGTGCCAGCACCGGGGGACTAGCGGGAAGTGAGCAGTACTTC. It is translated as CASTGGLAGSEQYF.